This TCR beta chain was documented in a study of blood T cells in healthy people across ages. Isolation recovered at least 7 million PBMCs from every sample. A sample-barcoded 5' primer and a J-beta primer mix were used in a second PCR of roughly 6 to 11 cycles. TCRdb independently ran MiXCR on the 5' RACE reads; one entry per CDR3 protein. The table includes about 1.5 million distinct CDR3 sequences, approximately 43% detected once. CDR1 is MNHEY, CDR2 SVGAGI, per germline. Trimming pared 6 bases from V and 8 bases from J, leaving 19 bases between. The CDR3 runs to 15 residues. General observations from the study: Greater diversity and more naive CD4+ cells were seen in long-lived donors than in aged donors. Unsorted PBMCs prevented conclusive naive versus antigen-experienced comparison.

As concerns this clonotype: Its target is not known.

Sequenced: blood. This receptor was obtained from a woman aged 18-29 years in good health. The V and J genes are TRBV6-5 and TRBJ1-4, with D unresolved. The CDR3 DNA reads TGTGCCAGCAGCCCCGGGTGGGGAGGACGGGAAAAACTGTTTTTT. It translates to CASSPGWGGREKLFF.